This TCR beta chain was recorded in a study of blood T cell repertoires in COVID-19. Across the whole study: Spain, Italy and the United States supplied samples that represented acute and convalescent COVID-19. T cells, B-cell-depleted T cells, or PBMCs supplied cDNA or gDNA.

CDR1 and CDR2 from the germline V gene are SGDLS and YYNGEE. Trimming at V came to 4 bases and at J to 2 bases, leaving 12 bases not matched to a gene. The CDR3 runs 17 residues. Original processing methods: Nucleated cell number was recorded as an estimate derived from reference gene primer amplification. The method was immunoSEQ multiplex PCR; TCRdb's version includes in-frame clones alone and lacks a portion of them. That table gives V, J and clone size, and the DNA gave D and trimming. The top ten hold approximately 4.1% of the sample, which has about 110,000 clones, around 86% seen once. This TCR derives from a woman aged 70-85 years with acute or convalescent COVID-19. Input material: peripheral blood. The V and J genes are TRBV9 and TRBJ2-1; 7 bases line up with TRBD2. The DNA for the CDR3 is TGTGCCAGCAGCCCGCCTATGTCGGGGGGACCCTACAATGAGCAGTTCTTC. It is translated as CASSPPMSGGPYNEQFF.